This T cell receptor beta chain was found in a study of blood T cell repertoires in COVID-19. TCRdb's copy holds only in-frame clones and misses some; the assay was immunoSEQ multiplex PCR. The sample carries tens of thousands of clones, 85% to 90% recorded once. The germline gives CDR1 KGHDR, CDR2 SFDVKD. The J segment lost 1 base and the V segment lost 1 base, leaving 4 bases of the junction unmatched. The CDR3 has 16 residues. What was sequenced was peripheral blood. The receptor's source is a woman aged 55-75 years with COVID-19, enrolled during active disease. The V call is TRBV24-1, the J call TRBJ2-3; TRBD2 aligns across 7 bases. This CDR3 reads CATSDFPGGGTDTQYF. CDR3 DNA sequence: TGTGCCACCAGTGATTTCCCGGGAGGAGGCACAGATACGCAGTATTTT.